This T cell receptor beta chain derives from a study of control samples from healthy donors and cancer patients. CDR1 is KGHDR and CDR2 is SFDVKD in the germline V gene. Trimming pared 2 bases from V and 7 bases from J, leaving 16 bases between. This CDR3 has 15 amino acids. TCRdb keeps only in-frame clones here, not all; method: immunoSEQ multiplex PCR. Of about 55,000 clones in the sample, around 90% are singletons; the top ten hold 3% to 4%. Sequencing used blood. This clonotype was obtained from a man in his fifties in good health. The chain joins TRBV24-1 to TRBJ1-1; weak D call: TRBD1 (6 bases). CDR3 bases: TGTGCCACCAGTGATTCCCCGGGAGGGGGTGGTGAAGCTTTCTTT. Translated, it gives CATSDSPGGGGEAFF.